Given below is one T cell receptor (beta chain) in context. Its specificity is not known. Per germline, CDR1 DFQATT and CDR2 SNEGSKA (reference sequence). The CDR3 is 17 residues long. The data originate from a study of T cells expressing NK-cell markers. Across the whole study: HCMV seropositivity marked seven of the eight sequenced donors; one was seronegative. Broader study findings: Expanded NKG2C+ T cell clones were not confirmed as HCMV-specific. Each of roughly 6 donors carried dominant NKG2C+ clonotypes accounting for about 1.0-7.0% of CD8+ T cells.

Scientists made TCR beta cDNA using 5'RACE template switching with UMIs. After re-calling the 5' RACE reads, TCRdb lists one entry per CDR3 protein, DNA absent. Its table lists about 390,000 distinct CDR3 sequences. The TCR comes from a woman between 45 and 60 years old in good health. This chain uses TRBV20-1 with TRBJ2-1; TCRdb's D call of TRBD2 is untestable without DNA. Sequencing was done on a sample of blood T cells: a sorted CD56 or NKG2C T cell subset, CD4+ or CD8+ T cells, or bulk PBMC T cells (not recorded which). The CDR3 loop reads CSARRLAGEVVGMEQFF.